The source of this TCR beta chain is a study of patients with pleural tuberculosis. MiXCR was run by TCRdb on the reads, yielding one entry per CDR3 protein. The sample has tens of thousands of distinct CDR3 sequences; about 7.9% are singletons. At least ten counts were recorded for this clonotype. Trimming stripped 1 base from V and 6 bases from J, with 7 bases between. The CDR3 totals 13 residues. Germline lookup yields CDR1 MDHEN and CDR2 SYDVKM. The origin of this receptor is a human donor with pleural tuberculosis. The chain uses TRBV28 and TRBJ1-5; unclear D gene. CDR3 sequence reads: CASSLFGIQPQHF. CDR3 DNA sequence: TGTGCCAGCAGTTTATTTGGGATTCAGCCCCAGCATTTT.